What follows is one T cell receptor (beta chain) and its context. Its antigen remains unidentified. Base qualities are not at hand, and no much larger clone is one base apart. This sample is drawn from a study of blood T cell repertoires in COVID-19 (dated by TCRdb to about 2020). A note on the overall study: Collaborator samples came from the United States, Italy and Spain and covered acute and convalescent phases of COVID-19. A de-identified subject ID, COVID-19 status, age in years and sex were almost always included in the sample metadata. Deeply sampled blood TCRbeta repertoires from subjects exposed to, actively infected with, or recovered from COVID-19 were included in the dataset. HLA class I and class II types, where available, came from metadata supplied by the sample provider rather than from assay-based typing. Samples came from the ongoing ImmuneRACE study (first 160 participants) plus 1,254 subjects from 6 global collaborators. The prospective study material was composed of cDNA or gDNA derived from T cells, B-cell-depleted T cells, or PBMCs. A freely available public database, intended as a resource for researchers studying the immune response to SARS-CoV-2, is where the repertoires were released. The full study reports these points: Clinical and demographic metadata were provided uncurated, with the amount varying by source and participant.

The collaborating institutions used their own protocols to collect whole blood in K2EDTA tubes. Collaborator samples were shipped for TCRbeta analysis as frozen whole blood, isolated PBMCs, or DNA extracted from either sample type. The CDR3 numbers 15 residues from cysteine through phenylalanine. The DNA shown is the 45-base CDR3, in frame from base 1. TCRbeta CDR3 regions were amplified from genomic DNA using the immunoSEQ Assay, a bias-controlled multiplex PCR. In the paper's pipeline: Nucleated cell counts per sample were estimated from amplification of reference gene primers within the assay. Sequence reads were collapsed and filtered to measure the absolute abundance of every unique TCRbeta CDR3 rearrangement. For each sample, productive Simpson clonality was calculated by taking the square root of Simpson's diversity index across productive rearrangements. This immuneACCESS table, as held by TCRdb, lists in-frame sequences with V and J called but not all clones. Of the missing ones, under half trace to an unresolved V gene in checked studies; the others have no known cause. V and J calls and clone size are given by that table; D and trimming were obtained from the DNA. This sample is represented by around 140,000 clones; 84% of them were singletons. Together, the top ten hold approximately 10% of the sample.

Input material: peripheral blood. This clonotype was obtained from a man between 60 and 70 years old with active or convalescent COVID-19. The chain is assembled from TRBV21-1 and TRBJ1-3; the table assigns TRBD1, which was not confirmed against the DNA. TRBV21-1 is a pseudogene segment. The CDR3 loop reads CASSIETGYGNTIYF. At the DNA level, the sequence is TGTGCCAGCAGCATAGAGACAGGGTACGGAAACACCATATATTTT.